One TCR beta chain is described in this entry. The antigen is undetermined. Generated by immunoSEQ multiplex PCR, the TCRdb table keeps only in-frame clones and is missing some. The sample holds some 34,000 clones, roughly four fifths seen once. This CDR3 region has 15 residues. The germline V gene has CDR1 SGDLS and CDR2 YYNGEE. Trimming at V came to 3 bases and at J to 2 bases, leaving 8 bases not matched to a gene. These data belong to a study of STAT5B mutations in CD4+ large granular lymphocyte leukemia. Study findings and constraints: TRBV06-family usage was enriched in top patient clones (8/27) versus controls (2/35).

The receptor was isolated from a human donor in good health. Sequences were obtained from CD4+ T cells from blood buffy coats. The rearrangement links TRBV9 to TRBJ2-7; 7 nucleotides align to TRBD1. DNA of the CDR3: TGTGCCAGCAGCGCCGAGACAGGGACCCCCTACGAGCAGTACTTC. This translates into CASSAETGTPYEQYF.